A single sample is the source of the 29 T cell receptor beta chains below, sequenced in a study of cytomegalovirus exposure and HLA in healthy donors. The PCR had 60 Vbeta and 13 Jbeta primers. Sequencing used immunoSEQ multiplex PCR; TCRdb keeps in-frame clones, though not all of them. The table records around 67,000 clones, around 91% of them present only once. Sample: PBMCs. Every receptor here comes from a woman aged 25-40 years in good health and CMV-seropositive.

In this sample, this clone turned up once. The rearrangement uses TRBV27 and TRBJ2-3; 7 bases match TRBD2. The CDR3 contains 21 residues. The V gene's germline CDR1 is MNHEY and CDR2 SMNVEV (reference sequence). J lost 1 base, V lost 2 bases, and 21 bases had no gene match. The CDR3 here is CASSLKGRLAGSGGGTDTQYF. The CDR3 DNA reads as TGTGCCAGCAGTTTAAAGGGAAGGCTAGCAGGATCTGGGGGGGGCACAGATACGCAGTATTTT.

The sample holds one count of this clone. The genes are TRBV6-5 and TRBJ1-5, with 8 positions matching TRBD1. Per germline, CDR1 MNHEY and CDR2 SVGAGI. The CDR3 runs to 14 residues. Germline trimming cut 6 bases from V and 2 bases from J; bases unmatched to any gene: 3. The CDR3 protein is CASRKGQGNQPQHF. CDR3 DNA sequence: TGTGCCAGCAGGAAGGGACAGGGCAATCAGCCCCAGCATTTT.

This CDR3 is CASSQGLRYGYTF. CDR3 sequence (DNA): TGTGCCAGCAGCCAAGGACTAAGATATGGCTACACCTTC. This chain links TRBV14 with TRBJ1-2; D gene ambiguous. Trimming removed 1 base from V and 5 bases from J, with 8 bases in between. Germline-derived CDR1 and CDR2 are SGHDN and FVKESK. CDR3 size: 13 residues. Filled out from reference TRBV14 and TRBJ1-2, the complete variable domain reads EAGVTQFPSHSVIEKGQTVTLRCDPISGHDNLYWYRRVMGKEIKFLLHFVKESKQDESGMPNNRFLAERTGGTYSTLKVQPAELEDSGVYFCASSQGLRYGYTFGSGTRLTVV.

This rearrangement joins TRBV11-3 to TRBJ2-3, with 7 bases aligning to TRBD1. Germline CDR1 reads SGHNT; CDR2 reads YENEEA. This CDR3 spans 16 amino acids. Losses at the gene ends were 1 base for V and 2 bases for J; bases not matched to a gene: 6. The chain's CDR3 is CASSLGDRPYTDTQYF. The CDR3 region has the DNA TGTGCCAGCAGCTTAGGGGACAGACCTTACACAGATACGCAGTATTTT.

J is TRBJ2-5 and V is TRBV18; D is unclear. In germline, CDR1 is KGHSH, CDR2 LQKENI. This CDR3 has 12 residues. The V end was cut by 4 bases, the J end by 5 bases, with 8 bases between. This chain's CDR3 is CASSLAGETQYF. CDR3 DNA sequence: TGTGCCAGCTCACTAGCCGGTGAGACCCAGTACTTC. The full variable domain, in which reference TRBV18 and TRBJ2-5 provide the parts outside the CDR3, is NAGVMQNPRHLVRRRGQEARLRCSPMKGHSHVYWYRQLPEEGLKFMVYLQKENIIDESGMPKERFSAEFPKEGPSILRIQQVVRGDSAAYFCASSLAGETQYFGPGTRLLVL.

The chain uses TRBV2 and TRBJ1-4; 7 bases are shared with TRBD1. Germline CDR1 is SNHLY and CDR2 is FYNNEI. The CDR3 is 15 amino acids. Trimming cost V 6 bases and J 7 bases; bases outside gene matches: 11. The CDR3 DNA follows: TGTGCCAGCAGGATTGACAGGGAGGTCCTTGAAAAACTGTTTTTT. Translation gives CASRIDREVLEKLFF.

The rearrangement links TRBV5-4 to TRBJ2-3; D call uncertain. This CDR3 contains 16 residues. Trimming removed 4 bases at V and 2 bases at J, with 17 bases between. Germline V gene sequence: CDR1 SGHNT, CDR2 YYREEE (reference sequence). The CDR3 coding sequence is TGTGCCAGCAGCAGCCCCCTTAAGAGCAACACAGATACGCAGTATTTT. It yields the protein CASSSPLKSNTDTQYF.

The chain carries TRBV6-1 and TRBJ1-5; tentative D call: TRBD1 (6 bases). Germline CDR1 MNHNS, CDR2 SASEGT. With 3 bases removed from V and 6 bases from J, the gap between germline ends came to 12 bases. This CDR3 has 14 residues. This CDR3 reads CASSDQGSGQPQHF. The CDR3, as DNA: TGTGCCAGCAGTGACCAGGGGAGTGGTCAGCCCCAGCATTTT.

This rearrangement joins TRBV29-1 to TRBJ1-2; the D gene is possibly TRBD1 (5 bases). The CDR3 loop spans 10 amino acids. Germline V gene data show CDR1 as SQVTM and CDR2 as ANQGSEA. V gave up 0 bases and J gave up 10 bases, with 6 bases separating them. Here the CDR3 DNA reads TGCAGCGTTGAAGATGGGGCCTACACCTTC. This sequence encodes CSVEDGAYTF.

V and J are TRBV5-1 and TRBJ2-3, with 11 nucleotides matching TRBD1. This CDR3 comprises 18 residues. Unmatched junction bases numbered 11, after V lost 4 bases and J lost 1 base. Per the germline V gene, CDR1 is SGHRS and CDR2 is YFSETQ. The CDR3 sequence: CASSLLPRTGGGTDTQYF. The CDR3 coding sequence is TGCGCCAGCAGCCTGTTACCTCGGACAGGGGGCGGCACAGATACGCAGTATTTT.

CDR3 DNA sequence: TGCGCCAGCAGCTTCAATTTTGTGAACACTGAAGCTTTCTTT. Its protein is CASSFNFVNTEAFF. V is TRBV5-1 and J is TRBJ1-1; D not certain. The CDR3 covers 14 residues. The germline gives CDR1 SGHRS, CDR2 YFSETQ. The V end lost 2 bases, the J end lost 0 bases, and 8 bases lay between the germline ends.

The chain couples TRBV29-1 to TRBJ2-3, with 8 bases lining up with TRBD2. Germline CDR1 and CDR2: SQVTM and ANQGSEA. The junction had 5 bases not matched to a gene; V was cut back by 2 bases and J by 1 base. The CDR3 consists of 15 residues. Here the CDR3 reads CSVEREAGGTDTQYF. DNA for the CDR3: TGCAGCGTTGAACGAGAAGCGGGGGGCACAGATACGCAGTATTTT.

This chain links TRBV6-5 with TRBJ1-1; D possibly corresponds to TRBD1 (6 bases). Germline CDR1 and CDR2: MNHEY and SVGAGI. V dropped 8 bases and J dropped 2 bases, with 9 bases sitting between them. This CDR3 contains 12 residues. CDR3 loop: CASGQLNTEAFF. The DNA for the CDR3 is TGTGCCAGCGGACAGCTAAACACTGAAGCTTTCTTT.

The genes are TRBV7-9 and TRBJ1-1; a weak D match, TRBD1 (6 bases). Trimming removed 9 bases at V and 0 bases at J, with 23 bases between. CDR1 is SEHNR and CDR2 is FQNEAQ in the germline V gene (reference sequence). The length of the CDR3 is 17 residues. CDR3 protein: CASTSGAQRDMNTEAFF. CDR3 nucleotides: TGTGCCAGTACCTCAGGGGCCCAAAGAGACATGAACACTGAAGCTTTCTTT.

The chain employs TRBV27 and TRBJ2-1; weak D call: TRBD2 (6 bases). The germline V gene encodes CDR1 MNHEY and CDR2 SMNVEV (reference sequence). CDR3 size: 14 residues. V dropped 2 bases and J dropped 7 bases, with 12 bases sitting between them. The CDR3 sequence is CASSLVELANEQFF. The CDR3 DNA reads TGTGCCAGCAGTTTAGTGGAACTAGCAAATGAGCAGTTCTTC.

This clone occurred once. The chain carries TRBV11-2 and TRBJ2-7; 7 bases are a match to TRBD2. Germline CDR1 and CDR2: SGHAT and FQNNGV. The CDR3 consists of 14 residues. V gave up 9 bases and J gave up 5 bases; unmatched junction bases: 13. DNA for the CDR3: TGTGCCAGTACAGCGGGACTCGGCTCGGACGAGCAGTACTTC. It yields the protein CASTAGLGSDEQYF. The full variable domain, in which reference TRBV11-2 and TRBJ2-7 provide the parts outside the CDR3, is EAGVAQSPRYKIIEKRQSVAFWCNPISGHATLYWYQQILGQGPKLLIQFQNNGVVDDSQLPKDRFSAERLKGVDSTLKIQPAKLEDSAVYLCASTAGLGSDEQYFGPGTRLTVT.

The chain uses TRBV2 and TRBJ1-5; 8 positions agree with TRBD1. CDR3 length equals 15 residues. V was pared by 8 bases and J by 3 bases, with 9 bases of the junction left unmatched. Germline V lookup: CDR1 SNHLY, CDR2 FYNNEI. CDR3 sequence reads: CASASARGPNQPQHF. CDR3 in DNA: TGTGCCAGCGCGTCTGCCAGGGGGCCCAATCAGCCCCAGCATTTT.

The chain combines TRBV5-1 with TRBJ2-3, with 7 positions matching TRBD2. Germline values: CDR1 SGHRS, CDR2 YFSETQ. Losses at the gene ends were 4 bases for V and 4 bases for J; bases not matched to a gene: 12. The CDR3 covers 16 residues. CDR3 loop: CASSPRLREIPDTQYF. The CDR3 nucleotides read TGCGCCAGCAGCCCTCGTCTGCGGGAGATACCAGATACGCAGTATTTT.

In this sample, this clone turned up once. The chain is built from TRBV7-2 and TRBJ1-1; D ambiguous. This CDR3 region has 13 residues. Trimming pared 5 bases from V and 4 bases from J, leaving 11 bases between. The germline V gene has CDR1 SGHTA and CDR2 FQGNSA. The CDR3 protein is CASSTQRGTEAFF. Here the CDR3 DNA reads TGTGCCAGCAGCACCCAGCGGGGCACTGAAGCTTTCTTT.

The V call is TRBV10-3, the J call TRBJ2-3; 8 bases fit TRBD2. Trimming removed 8 bases from V and 4 bases from J; junction bases left unmatched: 11. The germline V gene encodes CDR1 ENHRY and CDR2 SYGVKD. The CDR3 is 15 amino acids. CDR3 nucleotides: TGTGCCATCGGAGATCGAGGACTAGCTTCAGATACGCAGTATTTT. Translation: CAIGDRGLASDTQYF.

The genes are TRBV27 and TRBJ2-3, with 8 bases matching TRBD2. From germline, CDR1 is MNHEY and CDR2 SMNVEV (reference sequence). Trimming at V came to 2 bases and at J to 6 bases, leaving 4 bases not matched to a gene. The CDR3 has 14 amino acids. The CDR3: CASSLGAGDDTQYF. As DNA, the CDR3 is TGTGCCAGCAGTTTAGGAGCGGGAGACGATACGCAGTATTTT.

The chain employs TRBV19 and TRBJ2-7; maybe TRBD1 (6 bases). V was pared by 6 bases and J by 0 bases, with 15 bases between. The CDR3 loop spans 15 amino acids. Germline V gene lookup returns CDR1 LNHDA and CDR2 SQIVND (reference sequence). The CDR3 DNA reads TGTGCCAGTAGACCCGACAGGATCAACTCCTACGAGCAGTACTTC. It codes for CASRPDRINSYEQYF.

This chain uses TRBV18 with TRBJ2-3, with 7 nucleotides matching TRBD1. The CDR3 loop spans 17 amino acids. Germline CDR1 KGHSH, CDR2 LQKENI. V lost 2 bases to trimming and J lost 3 bases; unmatched junction nucleotides: 11. CDR3 in amino acids: CASSPSDRNIRTDTQYF. CDR3 DNA: TGTGCCAGCTCACCATCGGACAGGAATATCAGGACAGATACGCAGTATTTT. Supplemented by reference TRBV18 and TRBJ2-3, the full variable domain reads NAGVMQNPRHLVRRRGQEARLRCSPMKGHSHVYWYRQLPEEGLKFMVYLQKENIIDESGMPKERFSAEFPKEGPSILRIQQVVRGDSAAYFCASSPSDRNIRTDTQYFGPGTRLTVL.

The V gene is TRBV27, the J gene TRBJ2-1, with D possibly matching TRBD1 (5 bases). The CDR3 has 13 residues. V was cut by 7 bases and J by 9 bases, with 16 bases left in between. Per germline, CDR1 MNHEY and CDR2 SMNVEV (reference sequence). CDR3 loop: CASNGARRGEQFF. The CDR3 nucleotides read TGTGCCAGCAATGGGGCCCGGCGTGGTGAGCAGTTCTTC.

The V gene is TRBV27, the J gene TRBJ2-1; D remains unclear. Germline loops: CDR1 MNHEY, CDR2 SMNVEV (reference sequence). The CDR3 consists of 15 residues. Trimming took off 5 bases at V and 0 bases at J, with 11 bases between the two ends. This chain's CDR3 is CASSPVFSSYNEQFF. The CDR3 DNA follows: TGTGCCAGCAGTCCGGTGTTTAGCTCCTACAATGAGCAGTTCTTC.

The rearrangement uses TRBV6-6 and TRBJ2-3; unclear D gene. The length of the CDR3 is 14 residues. Trimming pared 2 bases from V and 1 base from J, leaving 7 bases between. Germline CDR1 reads MNHNY; CDR2 reads SVGAGI (reference sequence). The DNA of the CDR3 is TGTGCCAGCAGTTACGGGCGACGCACAGATACGCAGTATTTT. This gives the protein CASSYGRRTDTQYF.

The chain combines TRBV9 with TRBJ2-1; TRBD2 aligns across 8 bases. The V gene end was trimmed by 3 bases and the J gene end by 0 bases; junction bases not matched to a gene: 2. Germline V gives CDR1 SGDLS, CDR2 YYNGEE. CDR3 size: 15 residues. The CDR3, as DNA: TGTGCCAGCAGCGGTAGCGGGAACTCCTACAATGAGCAGTTCTTC. Amino acids: CASSGSGNSYNEQFF.

The V and J genes are TRBV5-6 and TRBJ2-1, with 10 bases fitting TRBD1. This CDR3 region has 17 residues. The junction had 7 bases not matched to a gene; V was cut back by 1 base and J by 3 bases. The V gene's germline CDR1 is SGHDT and CDR2 YYEEEE. The CDR3 region is CASSLSTRDRGYNEQFF. The CDR3 coding sequence is TGTGCCAGCAGCTTGAGTACGCGGGACAGGGGCTACAATGAGCAGTTCTTC.

The V and J genes are TRBV18 and TRBJ1-2; 12 positions match TRBD1. Germline CDR1 is KGHSH and CDR2 is LQKENI. Unmatched junction bases numbered 10, after V lost 2 bases and J lost 3 bases. This CDR3 is built from 18 residues. The CDR3 nucleotides read TGTGCCAGCTCACCATTTACCGGGACAGGGGGCGCTGACTATGGCTACACCTTC. Translation gives CASSPFTGTGGADYGYTF. Combining the CDR3 with reference TRBV18 and TRBJ1-2 gives the whole variable domain NAGVMQNPRHLVRRRGQEARLRCSPMKGHSHVYWYRQLPEEGLKFMVYLQKENIIDESGMPKERFSAEFPKEGPSILRIQQVVRGDSAAYFCASSPFTGTGGADYGYTFGSGTRLTVV.